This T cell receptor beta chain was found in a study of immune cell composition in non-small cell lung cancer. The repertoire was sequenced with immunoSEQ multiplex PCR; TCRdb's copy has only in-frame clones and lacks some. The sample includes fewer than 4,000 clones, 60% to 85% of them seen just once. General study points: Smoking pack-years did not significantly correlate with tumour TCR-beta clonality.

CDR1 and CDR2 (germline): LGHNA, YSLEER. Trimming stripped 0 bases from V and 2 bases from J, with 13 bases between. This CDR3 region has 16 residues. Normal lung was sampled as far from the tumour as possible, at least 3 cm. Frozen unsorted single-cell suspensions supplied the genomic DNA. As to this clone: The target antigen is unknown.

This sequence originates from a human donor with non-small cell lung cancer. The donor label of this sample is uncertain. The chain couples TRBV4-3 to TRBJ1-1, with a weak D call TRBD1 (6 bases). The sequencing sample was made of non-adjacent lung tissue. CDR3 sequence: CASSQDLGDINTEAFF. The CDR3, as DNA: TGCGCCAGCAGCCAAGATCTAGGGGACATTAACACTGAAGCTTTCTTT.